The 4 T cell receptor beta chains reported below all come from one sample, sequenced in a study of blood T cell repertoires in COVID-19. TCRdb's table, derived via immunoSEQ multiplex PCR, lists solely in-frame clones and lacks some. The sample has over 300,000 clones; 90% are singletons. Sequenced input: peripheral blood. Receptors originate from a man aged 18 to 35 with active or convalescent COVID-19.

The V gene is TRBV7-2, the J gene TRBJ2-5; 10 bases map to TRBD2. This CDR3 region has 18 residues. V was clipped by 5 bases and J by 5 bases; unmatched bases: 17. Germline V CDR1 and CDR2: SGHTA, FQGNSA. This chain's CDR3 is CASSPTRAGGPAGETQYF. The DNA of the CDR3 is TGTGCCAGCAGCCCTACTAGAGCGGGAGGGCCGGCGGGGGAGACCCAGTACTTC.

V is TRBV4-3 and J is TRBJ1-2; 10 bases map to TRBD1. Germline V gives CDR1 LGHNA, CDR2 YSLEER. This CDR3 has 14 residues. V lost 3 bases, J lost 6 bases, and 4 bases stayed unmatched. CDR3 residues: CASSQKGTGDGYTF. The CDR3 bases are TGCGCCAGCAGCCAGAAAGGGACAGGGGATGGCTACACCTTC.

CDR3 nucleotide sequence: TGCGCCAGCAGCCAAGGACAGGACAATCAGCCCCAGCATTTT. Translated, it gives CASSQGQDNQPQHF. The chain uses TRBV4-1 and TRBJ1-5; D might be TRBD1 (6 bases). Deletions cut 1 base from V and 3 bases from J, with 7 bases between. The CDR3 sequence is 14 residues long. The germline V gene has CDR1 MGHRA and CDR2 YSYEKL.

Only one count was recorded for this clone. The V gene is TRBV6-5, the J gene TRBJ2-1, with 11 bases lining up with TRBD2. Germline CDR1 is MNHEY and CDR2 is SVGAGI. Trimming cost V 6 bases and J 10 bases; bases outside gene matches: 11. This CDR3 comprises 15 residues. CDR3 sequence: CASRPGTSGSGEQFF. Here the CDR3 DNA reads TGTGCCAGCAGGCCCGGGACTAGCGGAAGCGGGGAGCAGTTCTTC.